The 20 T cell receptor beta chains in this list originate from one sample, sequenced in a study of blood T cell repertoires in COVID-19. This table comes from immunoSEQ multiplex PCR, and its TCRdb copy is limited to in-frame clones, with some not included. This sample yields under 150,000 clones, of which approximately 80% are seen a single time; around 5% belongs to the top ten. Source material: peripheral blood. These receptors were taken from a woman in her 50s with acute or convalescent COVID-19.

In DNA form, the CDR3 reads TGTGCCAGCAGTCCCCAGACAGGGGTTAGCACAGATACGCAGTATTTT. Translating it yields CASSPQTGVSTDTQYF. The rearrangement links TRBV27 to TRBJ2-3; 8 bases are shared with TRBD1. Germline-derived CDR1 and CDR2 are MNHEY and SMNVEV (reference sequence). Trimming removed 5 bases from V and 0 bases from J; junction bases left unmatched: 7. The CDR3 runs 16 residues.

This clone came up once. V and J are TRBV4-3 and TRBJ1-1; the match to TRBD1 covers 9 bases. The CDR3 is made up of 14 amino acids. V trimming: 3 bases; J trimming: 4 bases; junction bases outside the gene matches: 3. Germline lookup yields CDR1 LGHNA and CDR2 YSLEER. In DNA form, the CDR3 reads TGCGCCAGCAGCCAGACAGGGGGAGGCACTGAAGCTTTCTTT. Encoded protein: CASSQTGGGTEAFF.

The chain employs TRBV6-1 and TRBJ1-2; no firm D call. This CDR3 is 14 amino acids long. The V and J ends lost 0 bases and 1 base respectively, with 6 bases between them. Germline CDR1 reads MNHNS; CDR2 reads SASEGT. CDR3 residues: CASSEAPGNYGYTF. In nucleotides, the CDR3 is TGTGCCAGCAGTGAAGCACCGGGTAACTATGGCTACACCTTC.

The genes are TRBV4-3 and TRBJ2-1, with TRBD2 matching 11 bases. The ends lost 1 base at V and 3 bases at J; junction bases unmatched: 2. The CDR3 is 16 amino acids. Germline CDR1 and CDR2: LGHNA and YSLEER. The CDR3 DNA follows: TGCGCCAGCAGCCAAGTTAGCGGGGGGGGCTACAATGAGCAGTTCTTC. It codes for CASSQVSGGGYNEQFF.

This clone appeared a few times. This sequence joins TRBV9 and TRBJ1-1; D may be TRBD1 (6 bases). Per the germline V gene, CDR1 is SGDLS and CDR2 is YYNGEE. Trimming took off 8 bases at V and 5 bases at J, with 19 bases between the two ends. The CDR3 is 14 residues long. CDR3 protein: CASSEGHLGTEAFF. The CDR3 DNA follows: TGTGCCAGTTCAGAGGGACATTTGGGGACTGAAGCTTTCTTT.

The rearrangement joins TRBV12-5 to TRBJ2-3; tentatively, D is TRBD2 (5 bases). Trimming took 4 bases from V and 0 from J, leaving 5 bases between them. CDR3 size: 13 residues. From germline, CDR1 is LGHNT and CDR2 FRNRAP. The CDR3 loop reads CASGWTSTDTQYF. CDR3 DNA sequence: TGTGCTAGTGGTTGGACTAGCACAGATACGCAGTATTTT.

The rearrangement uses TRBV10-1 and TRBJ1-5; maybe TRBD1 (5 bases). This CDR3 has 12 amino acids. Trimming left V 6 bases short and J 6 bases short, with 9 bases between. The germline gives CDR1 WNHNN, CDR2 SYGVQD (reference sequence). For the CDR3, the DNA is TGCGCCAGCAGCCCAGGGTCTCAGCCCCAGCATTTT. This encodes CASSPGSQPQHF.

The chain has TRBV7-9 and TRBJ2-5, with D maybe TRBD2 (6 bases). This CDR3 comprises 14 residues. Germline CDR1 reads SEHNR; CDR2 reads FQNEAQ (reference sequence). V lost 1 base and J lost 4, with 10 bases in between. The CDR3 DNA reads as TGTGCCAGCAGCTTAGGCGGGATCGCAGAGACCCAGTACTTC. Its protein product is CASSLGGIAETQYF.

The chain is built from TRBV28 and TRBJ1-6; a weak D match, TRBD1 (5 bases). Germline V gives CDR1 MDHEN, CDR2 SYDVKM. V was shortened by 8 bases and J by 5 bases, with 10 bases between the two germline ends. The CDR3 contains 13 residues. The CDR3 is CASGGGDNSPLHF. The CDR3 coding sequence is TGTGCCAGCGGGGGAGGGGATAATTCACCCCTCCACTTT. The variable domain in full, completed from reference TRBV28 and TRBJ1-6, reads DVKVTQSSRYLVKRTGEKVFLECVQDMDHENMFWYRQDPGLGLRLIYFSYDVKMKEKGDIPEGYSVSREKKERFSLILESASTNQTSMYLCASGGGDNSPLHFGNGTRLTVT.

J is TRBJ1-1 and V is TRBV25-1; D is uncertain. The germline V and J ends were trimmed by 3 bases and 4 bases, with 6 bases remaining between them. The CDR3 runs to 12 residues. The germline CDR1 and CDR2 sequences are MGHDK and SYGVNS. Written as DNA, the CDR3 is TGTGCCAGCAGTGACTTCGTCACTGAAGCTTTCTTT. Translating gives CASSDFVTEAFF.

This chain connects TRBV24-1 to TRBJ2-3; TRBD1 agrees at 8 bases. Unmatched junction bases numbered 5, after V lost 2 bases and J lost 2 bases. The CDR3 loop spans 16 amino acids. From germline, CDR1 is KGHDR and CDR2 SFDVKD. The CDR3, as DNA: TGTGCCACCAGTGATTCCGGACAGGGACTCACAGATACGCAGTATTTT. This gives the protein CATSDSGQGLTDTQYF.

This clone occurred once. The chain joins TRBV2 to TRBJ2-3; a possible D gene is TRBD2 (7 bases). Trimming stripped 5 bases from V and 1 base from J, with 13 bases between. The germline V gene has CDR1 SNHLY and CDR2 FYNNEI. The length of the CDR3 is 15 residues. The CDR3 reads CASSPGGAGTDTQYF. The CDR3 DNA follows: TGTGCCAGCAGTCCGGGGGGCGCCGGCACAGATACGCAGTATTTT.

This clone has a handful of counts. V and J are TRBV6-4 and TRBJ2-1; 7 bases line up with TRBD2. V shed 0 bases, J shed 4 bases, and the junction held 6 bases outside the gene matches. Germline CDR1 MRHNA, CDR2 SNTAGT. The CDR3 length is 16 residues. CDR3 region: CASSDSELASYNEQFF. The CDR3 DNA sequence: TGTGCCAGCAGTGACTCCGAACTAGCGAGTTACAATGAGCAGTTCTTC.

The chain has TRBV7-2 and TRBJ1-5; a weak D match, TRBD1 (6 bases). The V gene's germline CDR1 is SGHTA and CDR2 FQGNSA. The V and J ends lost 0 bases and 4 bases respectively, with 10 bases between them. CDR3 length: 15 amino acids. The CDR3 bases are TGTGCCAGCAGCTTAGCACAGGGCCAAAATCAGCCCCAGCATTTT. As protein: CASSLAQGQNQPQHF.

This rearrangement joins TRBV28 to TRBJ2-1; 10 bases are shared with TRBD2. The CDR3 totals 16 residues. CDR1 and CDR2 from the germline V gene are MDHEN and SYDVKM. V was pared by 6 bases and J by 8 bases, with 13 bases of the junction left unmatched. The CDR3 spells CASSSPGASGGYEQFF. The CDR3 coding sequence is TGTGCCAGCAGCTCTCCCGGGGCTAGCGGGGGCTATGAGCAGTTCTTC.

Within the sample, this clone is large. The rearrangement uses TRBV11-1 and TRBJ1-2; 9 bases are shared with TRBD1. The V segment lost 0 bases and the J segment 8 bases; nucleotides outside the gene matches: 7. The CDR3 extends over 15 amino acids. Germline V gene data show CDR1 as SGHAT and CDR2 as FQDESV (reference sequence). CDR3 in DNA: TGTGCCAGCAGCTTAGCTGGGACAGGGATAGGAGGCTACACCTTC. Its protein product is CASSLAGTGIGGYTF. The whole variable domain, remainder taken from reference TRBV11-1 and TRBJ1-2, is EAEVAQSPRYKITEKSQAVAFWCDPISGHATLYWYRQILGQGPELLVQFQDESVVDDSQLPKDRFSAERLKGVDSTLKIQPAELGDSAMYLCASSLAGTGIGGYTFGSGTRLTVV.

This clone occurred a few times. This chain joins TRBV19 and TRBJ1-1; tentatively, D is TRBD1 (5 bases). Deletions cut 6 bases from V and 4 bases from J, with 12 bases between. CDR3 length equals 13 residues. Per the germline V gene, CDR1 is LNHDA and CDR2 is SQIVND (reference sequence). The CDR3 region has the DNA TGTGCCAGTAGCCAAGGGGTTGGCACTGAAGCTTTCTTT. Encoded protein: CASSQGVGTEAFF.

The chain carries TRBV3-1 (or the pseudogene TRBV3-2) and TRBJ1-1; D is undetermined. The CDR3 spans 11 residues. V lost 3 bases and J 6 bases, leaving 5 bases between the germline ends. Germline V CDR1 and CDR2: LGHDT, YNNKEL (reference sequence). The CDR3 DNA follows: TGTGCCAGCAGCCATTCGGCTGAAGCTTTCTTT. Translating gives CASSHSAEAFF.

The genes are TRBV6-1 and TRBJ2-3; D might be TRBD1 (7 bases). The V gene lost 3 bases and the J gene lost 0 bases, with 19 bases spanning the gap. The CDR3 is 18 residues long. CDR1 and CDR2 from the germline V gene are MNHNS and SASEGT. The DNA of the CDR3 is TGTGCCAGCAGTGACAGGGGGGAGCCCATGGCGAGCACAGATACGCAGTATTTT. Encoded protein: CASSDRGEPMASTDTQYF.

The CDR3 protein is CASSPGDTLSYEQYF. CDR3 nucleotide sequence: TGCGCCAGCAGCCCCGGGGACACTCTCTCCTACGAGCAGTACTTC. This chain links TRBV4-1 with TRBJ2-7; D might be TRBD1 (6 bases). The CDR3 has 15 residues. From germline, CDR1 is MGHRA and CDR2 YSYEKL. Trimming cost V 4 bases and J 0 bases, with 13 bases left between them.